A single sample is the source of the 29 T cell receptor beta chains below, sequenced in a study of blood T cell repertoires in COVID-19. The repertoire was sequenced with immunoSEQ multiplex PCR; TCRdb's copy has only in-frame clones and lacks some. The sample contains fewer than 250,000 clones, over 80% of which appear only once. The sample comprised peripheral blood. The receptor set was obtained from a human donor in a cohort sampled during active COVID-19.

The V call is TRBV11-2, the J call TRBJ2-7; 9 bases are a match to TRBD1. The V gene's germline CDR1 is SGHAT and CDR2 FQNNGV. V lost 5 bases, J lost 4 bases, and 6 bases stayed unmatched. This CDR3 comprises 14 residues. Here the CDR3 DNA reads TGTGCCAGCAGCCGTGCCGACAGGGGGTACGAGCAGTACTTC. Translating it yields CASSRADRGYEQYF.

The rearrangement uses TRBV6-5 and TRBJ2-2; TRBD1 matches at 10 bases. Losses at the gene ends were 7 bases for V and 7 bases for J; bases not matched to a gene: 6. CDR1 is MNHEY, CDR2 SVGAGI, per germline. The CDR3 consists of 14 residues. CDR3 nucleotide sequence: TGTGCCAGCACTGGACAGGGGGGGGTCGGGGAGCTGTTTTTT. It yields the protein CASTGQGGVGELFF.

The V and J genes are TRBV20-1 and TRBJ2-3; D is unclear. From germline, CDR1 is DFQATT and CDR2 SNEGSKA (reference sequence). CDR3 length: 11 amino acids. Trimming removed 5 bases at V and 5 bases at J, with 8 bases between. CDR3: CSAEFGDTQYF. Written as DNA, the CDR3 is TGCAGTGCTGAATTCGGAGATACGCAGTATTTT.

This chain joins TRBV5-1 and TRBJ1-1; no firm D call. Trimming removed 1 base at V and 0 bases at J, with 13 bases between. CDR1 is SGHRS and CDR2 is YFSETQ in the germline V gene. There are 16 residues in the CDR3. DNA for the CDR3: TGCGCCAGCAGCTTGAATACCGAGCGCGTGAACACTGAAGCTTTCTTT. Translating it yields CASSLNTERVNTEAFF. The entire variable domain, with the rest obtained from reference TRBV5-1 and TRBJ1-1, is as follows: KAGVTQTPRYLIKTRGQQVTLSCSPISGHRSVSWYQQTPGQGLQFLFEYFSETQRNKGNFPGRFSGRQFSNSRSEMNVSTLELGDSALYLCASSLNTERVNTEAFFGQGTRLTVV.

This rearrangement joins TRBV6-4 to TRBJ2-3; tentative D call: TRBD2 (7 bases). This CDR3 region has 16 residues. Trimming shortened V by 0 bases and J by 1 base, and 11 bases separated the two germline ends. Germline V lookup: CDR1 MRHNA, CDR2 SNTAGT. In DNA, the CDR3 is TGTGCCAGCAGTGACTCTTCGGGGGGCGGCACAGATACGCAGTATTTT. This gives the protein CASSDSSGGGTDTQYF.

The V call is TRBV29-1, the J call TRBJ2-7, with D perhaps matching TRBD1 (5 bases). This CDR3 has 12 residues. CDR1 SQVTM and CDR2 ANQGSEA come from the germline V gene. The V end lost 4 bases, the J end lost 0 bases, and 7 bases lay between the germline ends. The CDR3 DNA sequence: TGCAGCGTTGCTACAGGCTCCTACGAGCAGTACTTC. Protein sequence: CSVATGSYEQYF.

The chain uses TRBV5-4 and TRBJ1-1; D uncertain. This CDR3 is 14 amino acids long. The V gene lost 10 bases and the J gene lost 5 bases, with 21 bases spanning the gap. Germline CDR1 and CDR2: SGHNT and YYREEE (reference sequence). CDR3 region: CAGRSGSGWTEAFF. The CDR3, as DNA: TGTGCCGGCCGTTCGGGGTCTGGATGGACTGAAGCTTTCTTT.

Points on this clone: The same CDR3 arises from other DNA sequences in this sample as well. This sequence joins TRBV27 and TRBJ2-3, with TRBD2 matching over 7 bases. CDR3 length: 14 amino acids. The germline V gene encodes CDR1 MNHEY and CDR2 SMNVEV (reference sequence). The junction had 4 bases not matched to a gene; V was cut back by 6 bases and J by 1 base. The CDR3 loop is CASRRAGGTDTQYF. CDR3 nucleotide sequence: TGTGCCAGCAGGAGGGCGGGGGGCACAGATACGCAGTATTTT.

This clone has only a few counts. The CDR3: CASSKWGANEKLFF. Written as DNA, the CDR3 is TGCGCCAGCAGCAAATGGGGGGCTAATGAAAAACTGTTTTTT. The chain couples TRBV5-1 to TRBJ1-4; D possibly corresponds to TRBD1 (5 bases). Per the germline V gene, CDR1 is SGHRS and CDR2 is YFSETQ. With 4 bases removed from V and 3 bases from J, the gap between germline ends came to 10 bases. CDR3 length equals 14 residues.

The V and J genes are TRBV7-9 and TRBJ2-7; a weak D match, TRBD1 (5 bases). The germline V gene has CDR1 SEHNR and CDR2 FQNEAQ (reference sequence). The CDR3 contains 12 residues. V was clipped by 7 bases and J by 2 bases, with 9 bases between them. DNA for the CDR3: TGTGCCAGCACCCGACAGACCTACGAGCAGTACTTC. Protein: CASTRQTYEQYF.

The chain carries TRBV18 and TRBJ2-7; D may be TRBD1 (5 bases). The germline V gene has CDR1 KGHSH and CDR2 LQKENI. V gave up 1 base and J gave up 2 bases, with 9 bases separating them. The CDR3 is 14 residues long. DNA for the CDR3: TGTGCCAGCTCACCACAGGGGCCACCCTACGAGCAGTACTTC. The encoded protein is CASSPQGPPYEQYF.

The genes are TRBV9 and TRBJ2-1; 8 bases line up with TRBD2. CDR3 size: 17 residues. Germline lookup yields CDR1 SGDLS and CDR2 YYNGEE. With V trimmed by 0 bases and J by 0 bases, 5 bases remained unmatched. CDR3 sequence reads: CASSVGVRGASYNEQFF. The CDR3 bases are TGTGCCAGCAGCGTAGGGGTGCGGGGGGCCTCCTACAATGAGCAGTTCTTC. The complete variable domain, with remaining parts taken from reference TRBV9 and TRBJ2-1, reads DSGVTQTPKHLITATGQRVTLRCSPRSGDLSVYWYQQSLDQGLQFLIQYYNGEERAKGNILERFSAQQFPDLHSELNLSSLELGDSALYFCASSVGVRGASYNEQFFGPGTRLTVL.

The chain employs TRBV28 and TRBJ1-1; D not certain. Trimming took off 6 bases at V and 1 base at J, with 12 bases between the two ends. The V gene's germline CDR1 is MDHEN and CDR2 SYDVKM. The CDR3 loop spans 14 amino acids. The CDR3 here is CASSHSRRNTEAFF. DNA for the CDR3: TGTGCCAGCAGCCACTCCCGAAGGAACACTGAAGCTTTCTTT.

V usage is TRBV7-6 and J usage is TRBJ2-6, with D perhaps TRBD1 (5 bases). The CDR3 extends over 18 amino acids. Germline-derived CDR1 and CDR2 are SGHVS and FNYEAQ. V lost 5 bases and J lost 0, with 17 bases in between. The CDR3 sequence: CASSKDSHLTSGANVLTF. CDR3 coding DNA: TGTGCCAGCAGCAAAGACAGTCATCTTACCTCTGGGGCCAACGTCCTGACTTTC.

The CDR3 loop is CASSGGHSNNSPLHF. The CDR3 nucleotides read TGCGCCAGCAGCGGGGGACACTCAAATAATTCACCCCTCCACTTT. The chain couples TRBV5-1 to TRBJ1-6; maybe TRBD1 (6 bases). V was trimmed by 4 bases and J by 5 bases, leaving 13 bases between them. The CDR3 covers 15 residues. Germline CDR1 SGHRS, CDR2 YFSETQ.

The chain uses TRBV5-1 and TRBJ1-1; no clear D gene. The CDR3 runs to 20 residues. Trimming left V 6 bases short and J 4 bases short, with 34 bases between. The germline CDR1 and CDR2 sequences are SGHRS and YFSETQ. CDR3 bases: TGCGCCAGCAATATTGGCGAAATCCCAAAGTGGAATTACCCGGGCACTGAAGCTTTCTTT. It encodes CASNIGEIPKWNYPGTEAFF.

The chain has TRBV19 and TRBJ1-1, with 7 bases identical to TRBD1. V lost 5 bases, J lost 5 bases, and 5 bases stayed unmatched. The CDR3 consists of 13 residues. Per germline, CDR1 LNHDA and CDR2 SQIVND (reference sequence). CDR3 bases: TGTGCCAGTAGTTCCTCAGGGGGGACTGAAGCTTTCTTT. Translating gives CASSSSGGTEAFF.

This clone was found once. V is TRBV5-1 and J is TRBJ2-1, with 7 bases identical to TRBD2. CDR1 SGHRS and CDR2 YFSETQ come from the germline V gene. V shed 4 bases, J shed 5 bases, and the junction held 6 bases outside the gene matches. The CDR3 contains 14 residues. DNA of the CDR3: TGCGCCAGCAGCATCTTAAGCGGGGACAATGAGCAGTTCTTC. Its protein product is CASSILSGDNEQFF.

This chain links TRBV10-2 with TRBJ1-4, with TRBD1 as a possible D gene (5 bases). The germline V and J ends were trimmed by 9 bases and 3 bases, with 14 bases remaining between them. This CDR3 is 14 amino acids long. CDR1 is WSHSY, CDR2 SAAADI, per germline. The CDR3 loop reads CASQPGDANEKLFF. Here the CDR3 DNA reads TGCGCCAGTCAGCCGGGGGATGCTAATGAAAAACTGTTTTTT.

This clone turned up a few times. This rearrangement joins TRBV5-1 to TRBJ1-2; D is undetermined. CDR1 is SGHRS, CDR2 YFSETQ, per germline. This CDR3 has 12 residues. Between the trimmed V and J ends, which lost 0 bases and 7 bases, there was a span of 7 bases. The DNA for the CDR3 is TGCGCCAGCAGCTTGGGAGACATTGGCTACACCTTC. Its protein is CASSLGDIGYTF.

The V gene is TRBV4-2, the J gene TRBJ2-3, with D possibly being TRBD1 (6 bases). CDR3 length: 18 residues. CDR1 is LGHNA, CDR2 YNFKEQ, per germline. The V end lost 1 base, the J end lost 1 base, and 18 bases lay between the germline ends. CDR3 DNA: TGTGCCAGCAGCCAAGGTTTGGTTAGGCAGGGGCGCACAGATACGCAGTATTTT. Translated, it gives CASSQGLVRQGRTDTQYF.

The V and J genes are TRBV6-5 and TRBJ2-7; 7 bases align to TRBD1. The V gene's germline CDR1 is MNHEY and CDR2 SVGAGI. CDR3 size: 13 residues. V dropped 7 bases and J dropped 7; count of bases not matched to a gene: 10. CDR3 DNA sequence: TGTGCCAGCAAAGCCGGGACAGAGGAGGAGCAGTACTTC. This sequence encodes CASKAGTEEEQYF.

V usage is TRBV5-1 and J usage is TRBJ2-2, with D possibly being TRBD2 (5 bases). Between the trimmed V and J ends, which lost 3 bases and 8 bases, there was a span of 17 bases. Per the germline V gene, CDR1 is SGHRS and CDR2 is YFSETQ. This CDR3 spans 15 amino acids. The DNA for the CDR3 is TGCGCCAGCAGCTACAGCGGTCAGATCGAAGGGGAGCTGTTTTTT. This gives the protein CASSYSGQIEGELFF.

The chain combines TRBV2 with TRBJ2-1, with a weak D call TRBD1 (6 bases). Trimming removed 6 bases at V and 2 bases at J, with 11 bases between. From germline, CDR1 is SNHLY and CDR2 FYNNEI. There are 14 residues in the CDR3. The CDR3 sequence is CASRTGQTYNEQFF. As DNA, the CDR3 is TGTGCCAGCAGGACGGGACAAACCTACAATGAGCAGTTCTTC.

This chain connects TRBV5-1 to TRBJ2-7, with 8 positions matching TRBD1. The CDR3 sequence is 15 residues long. V lost 2 bases and J lost 1; bases outside the gene matches: 5. Per the germline V gene, CDR1 is SGHRS and CDR2 is YFSETQ. The CDR3 loop is CASSFSGQGSYEQYF. The CDR3 DNA follows: TGCGCCAGCAGCTTTTCCGGACAGGGTTCCTACGAGCAGTACTTC.

The rearrangement uses TRBV11-2 and TRBJ2-3, with 14 positions matching TRBD2. The CDR3 loop spans 19 amino acids. The ends lost 5 bases at V and 1 base at J; junction bases unmatched: 11. Germline-derived CDR1 and CDR2 are SGHAT and FQNNGV. This CDR3 is CASSPTGTSGRYGTDTQYF. The CDR3 bases are TGTGCCAGCAGCCCTACGGGGACTAGCGGGAGATACGGCACAGATACGCAGTATTTT. Looking up the rest from reference TRBV11-2 and TRBJ2-3 gives the full variable domain: EAGVAQSPRYKIIEKRQSVAFWCNPISGHATLYWYQQILGQGPKLLIQFQNNGVVDDSQLPKDRFSAERLKGVDSTLKIQPAKLEDSAVYLCASSPTGTSGRYGTDTQYFGPGTRLTVL.

This chain connects TRBV7-2 to TRBJ1-6, with D perhaps matching TRBD1 (5 bases). This CDR3 has 15 residues. Germline V CDR1 and CDR2: SGHTA, FQGNSA. The ends were cut back, 1 base at V and 5 bases at J, with 9 bases in the middle. The CDR3 loop reads CASSLEAGNNSPLHF. The CDR3 DNA follows: TGTGCCAGCAGCTTAGAAGCAGGGAATAATTCACCCCTCCACTTT.

The chain uses TRBV5-4 and TRBJ2-1, with 8 bases fitting TRBD2. The CDR3 length is 15 residues. Looked up from germline, CDR1 is SGHNT and CDR2 is YYREEE (reference sequence). The V segment lost 6 bases and the J segment 0 bases; nucleotides outside the gene matches: 5. The CDR3 bases are TGTGCCAGCACCGGGGGGGGGACCTCCTACAATGAGCAGTTCTTC. It translates to CASTGGGTSYNEQFF.

The rearrangement uses TRBV19 and TRBJ2-1; a possible D gene is TRBD2 (6 bases). Trimming removed 3 bases at V and 0 bases at J, with 12 bases between. This CDR3 region has 16 residues. The germline V gene encodes CDR1 LNHDA and CDR2 SQIVND (reference sequence). CDR3 coding DNA: TGTGCCAGTAGTATGCACGACGGGGGCTCCTACAATGAGCAGTTCTTC. Translating it yields CASSMHDGGSYNEQFF.